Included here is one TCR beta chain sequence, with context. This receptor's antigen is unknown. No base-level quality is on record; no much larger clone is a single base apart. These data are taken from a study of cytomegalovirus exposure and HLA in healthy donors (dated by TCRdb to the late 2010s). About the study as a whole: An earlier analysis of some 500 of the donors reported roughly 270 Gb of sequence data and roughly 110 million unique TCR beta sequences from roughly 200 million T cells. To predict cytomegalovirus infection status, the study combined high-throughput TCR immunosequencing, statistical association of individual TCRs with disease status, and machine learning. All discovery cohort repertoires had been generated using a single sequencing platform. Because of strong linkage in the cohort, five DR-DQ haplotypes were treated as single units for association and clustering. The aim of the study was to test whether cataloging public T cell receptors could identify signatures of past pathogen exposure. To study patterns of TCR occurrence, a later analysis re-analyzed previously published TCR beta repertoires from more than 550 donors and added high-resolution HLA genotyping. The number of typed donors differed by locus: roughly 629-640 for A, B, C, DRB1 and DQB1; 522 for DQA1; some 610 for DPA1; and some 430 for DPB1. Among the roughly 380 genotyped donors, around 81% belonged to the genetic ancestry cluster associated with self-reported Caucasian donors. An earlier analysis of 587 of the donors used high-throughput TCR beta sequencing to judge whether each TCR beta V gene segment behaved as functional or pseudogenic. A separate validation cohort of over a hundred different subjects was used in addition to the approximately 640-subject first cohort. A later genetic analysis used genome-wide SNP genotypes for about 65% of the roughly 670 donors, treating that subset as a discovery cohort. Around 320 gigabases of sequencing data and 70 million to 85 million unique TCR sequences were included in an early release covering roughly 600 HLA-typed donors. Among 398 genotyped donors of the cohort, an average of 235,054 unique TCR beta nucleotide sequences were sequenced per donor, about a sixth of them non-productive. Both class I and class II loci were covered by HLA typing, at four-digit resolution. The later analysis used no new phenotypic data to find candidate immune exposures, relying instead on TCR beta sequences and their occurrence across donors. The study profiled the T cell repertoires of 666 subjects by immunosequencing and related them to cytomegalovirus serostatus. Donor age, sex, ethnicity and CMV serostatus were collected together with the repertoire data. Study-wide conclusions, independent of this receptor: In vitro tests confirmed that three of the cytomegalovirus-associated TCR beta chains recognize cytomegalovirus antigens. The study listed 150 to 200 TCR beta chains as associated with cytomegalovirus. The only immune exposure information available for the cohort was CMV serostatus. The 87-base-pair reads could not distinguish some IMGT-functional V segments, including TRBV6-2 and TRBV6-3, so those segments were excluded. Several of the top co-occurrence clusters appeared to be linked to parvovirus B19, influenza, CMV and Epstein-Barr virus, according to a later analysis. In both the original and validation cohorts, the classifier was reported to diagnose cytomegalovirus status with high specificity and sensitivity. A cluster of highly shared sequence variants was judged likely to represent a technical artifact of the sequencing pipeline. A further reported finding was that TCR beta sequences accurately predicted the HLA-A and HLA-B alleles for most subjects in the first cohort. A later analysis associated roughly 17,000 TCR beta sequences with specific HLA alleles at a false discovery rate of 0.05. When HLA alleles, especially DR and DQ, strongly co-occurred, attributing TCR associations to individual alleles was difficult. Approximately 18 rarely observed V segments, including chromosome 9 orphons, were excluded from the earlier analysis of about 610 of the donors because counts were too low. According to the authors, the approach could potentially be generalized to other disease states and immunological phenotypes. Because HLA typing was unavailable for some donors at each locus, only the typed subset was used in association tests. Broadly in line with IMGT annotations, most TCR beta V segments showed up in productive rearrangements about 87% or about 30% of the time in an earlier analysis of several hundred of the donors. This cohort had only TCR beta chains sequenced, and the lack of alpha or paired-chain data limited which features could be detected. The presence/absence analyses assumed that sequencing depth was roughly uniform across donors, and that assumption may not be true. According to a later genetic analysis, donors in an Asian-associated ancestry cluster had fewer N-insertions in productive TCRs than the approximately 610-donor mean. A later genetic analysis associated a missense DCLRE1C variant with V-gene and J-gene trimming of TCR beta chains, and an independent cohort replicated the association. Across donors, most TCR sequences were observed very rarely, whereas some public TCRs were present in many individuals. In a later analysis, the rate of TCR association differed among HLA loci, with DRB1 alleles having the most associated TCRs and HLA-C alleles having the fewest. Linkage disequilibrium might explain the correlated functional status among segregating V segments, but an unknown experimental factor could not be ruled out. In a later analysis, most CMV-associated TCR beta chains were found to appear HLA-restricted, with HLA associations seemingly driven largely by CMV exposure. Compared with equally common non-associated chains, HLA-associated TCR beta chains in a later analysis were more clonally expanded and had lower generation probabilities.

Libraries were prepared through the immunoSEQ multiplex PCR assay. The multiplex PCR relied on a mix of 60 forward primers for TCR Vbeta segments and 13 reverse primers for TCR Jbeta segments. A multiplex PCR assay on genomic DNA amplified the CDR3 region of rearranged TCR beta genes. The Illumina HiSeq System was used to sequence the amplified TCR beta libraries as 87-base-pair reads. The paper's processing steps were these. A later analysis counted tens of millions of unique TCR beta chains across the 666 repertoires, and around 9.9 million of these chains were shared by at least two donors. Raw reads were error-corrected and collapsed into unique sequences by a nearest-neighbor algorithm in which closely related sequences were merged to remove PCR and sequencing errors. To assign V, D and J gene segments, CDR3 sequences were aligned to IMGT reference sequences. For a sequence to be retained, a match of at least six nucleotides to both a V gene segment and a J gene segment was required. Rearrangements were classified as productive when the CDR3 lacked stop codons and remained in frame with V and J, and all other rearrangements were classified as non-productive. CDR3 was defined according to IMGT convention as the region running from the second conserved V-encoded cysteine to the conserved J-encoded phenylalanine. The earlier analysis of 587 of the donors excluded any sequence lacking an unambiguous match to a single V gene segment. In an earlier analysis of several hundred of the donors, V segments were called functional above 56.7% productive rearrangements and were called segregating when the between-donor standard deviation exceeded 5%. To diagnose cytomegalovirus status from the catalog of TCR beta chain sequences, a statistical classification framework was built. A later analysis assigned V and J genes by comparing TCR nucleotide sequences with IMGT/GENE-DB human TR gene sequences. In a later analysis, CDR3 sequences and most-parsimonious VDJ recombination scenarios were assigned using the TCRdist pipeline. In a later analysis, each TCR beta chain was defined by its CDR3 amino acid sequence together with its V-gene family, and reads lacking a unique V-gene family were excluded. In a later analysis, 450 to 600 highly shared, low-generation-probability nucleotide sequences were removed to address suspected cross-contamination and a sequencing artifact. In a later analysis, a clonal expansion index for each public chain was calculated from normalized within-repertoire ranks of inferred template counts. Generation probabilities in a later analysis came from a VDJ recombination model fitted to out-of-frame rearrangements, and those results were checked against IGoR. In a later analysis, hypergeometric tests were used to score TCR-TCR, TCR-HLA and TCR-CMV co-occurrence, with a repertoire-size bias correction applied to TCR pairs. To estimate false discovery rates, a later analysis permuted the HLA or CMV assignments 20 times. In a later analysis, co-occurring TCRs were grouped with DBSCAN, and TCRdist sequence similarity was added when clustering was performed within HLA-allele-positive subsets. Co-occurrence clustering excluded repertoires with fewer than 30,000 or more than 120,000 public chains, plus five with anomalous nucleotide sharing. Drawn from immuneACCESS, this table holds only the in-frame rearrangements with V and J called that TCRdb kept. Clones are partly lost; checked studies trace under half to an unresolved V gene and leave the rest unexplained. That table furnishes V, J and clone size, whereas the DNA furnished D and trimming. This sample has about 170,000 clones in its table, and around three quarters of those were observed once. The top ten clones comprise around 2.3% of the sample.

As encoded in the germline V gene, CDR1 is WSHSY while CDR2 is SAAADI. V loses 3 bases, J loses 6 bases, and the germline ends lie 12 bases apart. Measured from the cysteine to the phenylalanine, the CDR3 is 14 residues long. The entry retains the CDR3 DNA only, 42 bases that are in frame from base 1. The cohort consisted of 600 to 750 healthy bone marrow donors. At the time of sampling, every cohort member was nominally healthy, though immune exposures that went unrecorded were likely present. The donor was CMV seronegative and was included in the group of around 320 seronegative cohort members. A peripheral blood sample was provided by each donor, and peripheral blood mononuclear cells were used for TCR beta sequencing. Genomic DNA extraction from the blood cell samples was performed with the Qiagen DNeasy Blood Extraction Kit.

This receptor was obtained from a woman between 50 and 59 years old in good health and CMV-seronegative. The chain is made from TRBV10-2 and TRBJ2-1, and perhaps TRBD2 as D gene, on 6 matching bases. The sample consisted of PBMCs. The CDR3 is CASSEGAGPNEQFF. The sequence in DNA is TGCGCCAGCAGTGAAGGGGCGGGGCCCAATGAGCAGTTCTTC.